These 27 T cell receptor beta chains share one sample of origin, sequenced in a study of cytomegalovirus exposure and HLA in healthy donors. Vbeta (60) and Jbeta (13) primers were used in the PCR. The data were produced by immunoSEQ multiplex PCR, yet TCRdb's version contains in-frame clones alone and is incomplete. The data hold hundreds of thousands of clones, with approximately 84% observed a single time. Sequenced material: PBMCs. These TCRs come from a woman aged 40-49 years in good health and CMV-seronegative.

The rearrangement joins TRBV7-9 to TRBJ2-1; 8 nucleotides match TRBD1. This CDR3 is built from 15 residues. The ends lost 2 bases at V and 8 bases at J; junction bases unmatched: 8. CDR1 SEHNR and CDR2 FQNEAQ come from the germline V gene (reference sequence). DNA for the CDR3: TGTGCCAGCAGCTTAAAATCGGGACAGGTGGATGAGCAGTTCTTC. The encoded protein is CASSLKSGQVDEQFF.

This chain links TRBV2 with TRBJ2-5, with D hard to call. The CDR3 extends over 12 amino acids. The V end lost 6 bases, the J end lost 5 bases, and 10 bases lay between the germline ends. CDR1 and CDR2 (germline): SNHLY, FYNNEI. CDR3 sequence: CASSTLVETQYF. CDR3 sequence (DNA): TGTGCCAGCAGCACTCTAGTGGAGACCCAGTACTTC.

The chain combines TRBV7-6 with TRBJ2-3; TRBD2 might be the D (5 bases). The V gene lost 5 bases and the J gene lost 4 bases, with 13 bases spanning the gap. The V gene's germline CDR1 is SGHVS and CDR2 FNYEAQ. The CDR3 covers 14 residues. CDR3 in DNA: TGTGCCAGCAGCCTCGCGGGCAGCCCAGATACGCAGTATTTT. It specifies CASSLAGSPDTQYF. Full variable domain (missing parts from reference TRBV7-6 and TRBJ2-3): GAGVSQSPRYKVTKRGQDVALRCDPISGHVSLYWYRQALGQGPEFLTYFNYEAQQDKSGLPNDRFSAERPEGSISTLTIQRTEQRDSAMYRCASSLAGSPDTQYFGPGTRLTVL.

V is TRBV5-3 and J is TRBJ2-2; D is perhaps TRBD1 (5 bases). TRBV5-3 is an ORF; its function is uncertain. The CDR3 spans 17 residues. Trimming removed 3 bases from V and 4 bases from J, with 19 bases in between. CDR3 bases: TGTGCCAGAAGCTCAGGGCCACAGGATTTTGGCACCGGGGAGCTGTTTTTT. It encodes CARSSGPQDFGTGELFF.

The chain links TRBV6-6 to TRBJ2-1; D gene uncertain. The CDR3 runs 12 residues. The ends were cut back, 2 bases at V and 5 bases at J, with 4 bases in the middle. Germline V gene lookup returns CDR1 MNHNY and CDR2 SVGAGI (reference sequence). The CDR3 protein is CASSYIDNEQFF. In nucleotides, the CDR3 is TGTGCCAGCAGTTACATAGACAATGAGCAGTTCTTC.

The CDR3 loop is CASSYSPISGNEQFF. CDR3 DNA sequence: TGTGCCAGCAGTTACTCGCCGATATCGGGGAATGAGCAGTTCTTC. J is TRBJ2-1 and V is TRBV6-6; D perhaps matches TRBD2 (5 bases). The germline CDR1 and CDR2 sequences are MNHNY and SVGAGI (reference sequence). Trimming took 0 bases from V and 7 from J, leaving 13 bases between them. The CDR3 consists of 15 residues.

The chain couples TRBV5-6 to TRBJ1-2, with TRBD1 identical over 8 bases. Trimming cost V 1 base and J 1 base; bases outside gene matches: 6. This CDR3 spans 16 amino acids. Looked up from germline, CDR1 is SGHDT and CDR2 is YYEEEE. CDR3 sequence: CASSLPGTGYNYGYTF. The CDR3 DNA sequence: TGTGCCAGCAGCTTGCCCGGGACAGGATATAACTATGGCTACACCTTC.

The V call is TRBV4-1, the J call TRBJ1-3; 8 positions match TRBD1. Trimming removed 2 bases from V and 8 bases from J; junction bases left unmatched: 8. This CDR3 is 15 amino acids long. CDR1 and CDR2 from the germline V gene are MGHRA and YSYEKL. The CDR3 DNA follows: TGCGCCAGCAGCCAACCTGGACAGGGTGGGGACACCATATATTTT. This codes for CASSQPGQGGDTIYF.

The genes are TRBV6-6 and TRBJ2-5, with TRBD1 as a possible D gene (5 bases). Trimming stripped 4 bases from V and 2 bases from J, with 8 bases between. Per germline, CDR1 MNHNY and CDR2 SVGAGI (reference sequence). This CDR3 contains 13 residues. The chain's CDR3 is CASSSRQQETQYF. CDR3 bases: TGTGCCAGCAGTTCCAGACAGCAAGAGACCCAGTACTTC.

There are a few counts of this clone. The CDR3 is CASSLVARNTEAFF. CDR3 bases: TGTGCCAGCAGCTTGGTAGCACGGAACACTGAAGCTTTCTTT. This sequence joins TRBV5-6 and TRBJ1-1; D gene ambiguous. V was pared by 0 bases and J by 1 base, with 7 bases between. The length of the CDR3 is 14 residues. Germline loops: CDR1 SGHDT, CDR2 YYEEEE.

CDR3 loop: CASSLRGNTGELFF. The CDR3 region has the DNA TGTGCCAGCAGCTTAAGAGGGAACACCGGGGAGCTGTTTTTT. The V call is TRBV7-6, the J call TRBJ2-2; D remains ambiguous. The V and J ends lost 2 bases and 1 base respectively, with 5 bases between them. The CDR3 covers 14 residues. Germline CDR1 is SGHVS and CDR2 is FNYEAQ.

This clone occurred a few times. The chain carries TRBV5-4 and TRBJ2-5, with TRBD1 identical over 7 bases. J lost 4 bases, V lost 0 bases, and 3 bases had no gene match. The germline gives CDR1 SGHNT, CDR2 YYREEE (reference sequence). This CDR3 comprises 14 residues. The chain's CDR3 is CASSLEHRGETQYF. CDR3 DNA sequence: TGTGCCAGCAGCTTGGAGCACAGGGGAGAGACCCAGTACTTC.

The V and J genes are TRBV6-6 and TRBJ2-7; a possible D gene is TRBD2 (5 bases). Germline V gene data show CDR1 as MNHNY and CDR2 as SVGAGI (reference sequence). V was trimmed by 8 bases and J by 4 bases, leaving 18 bases between them. This CDR3 is built from 14 residues. The chain's CDR3 is CASREPTSSYEQYF. The CDR3 DNA is TGTGCCAGCCGGGAACCTACGTCGTCGTACGAGCAGTACTTC.

The rearrangement joins TRBV11-2 to TRBJ1-1, with a tentative D call TRBD1 (6 bases). The germline V gene encodes CDR1 SGHAT and CDR2 FQNNGV. The CDR3 is 14 residues long. The ends were cut back, 3 bases at V and 2 bases at J, with 10 bases in the middle. The CDR3 region is CASSFGQQNTEAFF. For the CDR3, the DNA is TGTGCCAGCAGCTTCGGACAGCAAAACACTGAAGCTTTCTTT. The full variable domain, in which reference TRBV11-2 and TRBJ1-1 provide the parts outside the CDR3, is EAGVAQSPRYKIIEKRQSVAFWCNPISGHATLYWYQQILGQGPKLLIQFQNNGVVDDSQLPKDRFSAERLKGVDSTLKIQPAKLEDSAVYLCASSFGQQNTEAFFGQGTRLTVV.

Of note for this clone: The sample holds other DNA sequences that translate to the same CDR3. The chain combines TRBV15 with TRBJ2-1, with D perhaps TRBD1 (5 bases). V lost 0 bases, J lost 0 bases, and 6 bases lay in between. The germline gives CDR1 LNHNV, CDR2 YYDKDF (reference sequence). CDR3 size: 15 residues. CDR3 in DNA: TGTGCCACCAGCAGAGATAGGGGCTCCTACAATGAGCAGTTCTTC. Translation: CATSRDRGSYNEQFF.

The gene calls are TRBV6-1 and TRBJ1-5; 8 bases align to TRBD1. The CDR3 covers 14 residues. The trim removed 7 bases at V and 4 bases at J, leaving 6 bases unmatched. Germline loops: CDR1 MNHNS, CDR2 SASEGT. As DNA, the CDR3 is TGTGCCAGCACTAGGGACAGGACAAATCAGCCCCAGCATTTT. This codes for CASTRDRTNQPQHF.

The chain carries TRBV7-2 and TRBJ1-1; the D gene is possibly TRBD1 (6 bases). Germline CDR1 SGHTA, CDR2 FQGNSA. This CDR3 is 14 amino acids long. V dropped 5 bases and J dropped 6 bases, with 16 bases sitting between them. CDR3: CASSDRRGASEAFF. The CDR3 DNA sequence: TGTGCCAGCAGCGACAGACGGGGGGCGTCTGAAGCTTTCTTT.

The chain employs TRBV7-3 and TRBJ2-3, with 9 bases fitting TRBD1. Germline lookup yields CDR1 SGHTA and CDR2 FQGTGA. The CDR3 covers 15 residues. V dropped 2 bases and J dropped 2; count of bases not matched to a gene: 2. The CDR3 is CASSLGDRATDTQYF. The CDR3 DNA follows: TGTGCCAGCAGCTTAGGGGACAGGGCCACAGATACGCAGTATTTT.

This chain links TRBV6-6 with TRBJ2-1, with D unresolved. The CDR3 covers 10 residues. V gave up 6 bases and J gave up 7 bases, with 4 bases separating them. Germline V CDR1 and CDR2: MNHNY, SVGAGI (reference sequence). In nucleotides, the CDR3 is TGTGCCAGCAGCGCGAATGAGCAGTTCTTC. It codes for CASSANEQFF.

The chain combines TRBV5-1 with TRBJ2-7; D gene uncertain. The ends were cut back, 0 bases at V and 2 bases at J, with 6 bases in the middle. The CDR3 runs 13 residues. Germline CDR1 is SGHRS and CDR2 is YFSETQ. The CDR3 nucleotides are TGCGCCAGCAGCTTGGTAACAACCTACGAGCAGTACTTC. It encodes CASSLVTTYEQYF.

Turning to this clone: Other DNA sequences in the same sample also yield this CDR3. The chain is built from TRBV5-6 and TRBJ1-1, with D uncertain. The CDR3 is 13 residues long. V shed 1 base and J shed 0 bases, with 4 bases lying between them. Germline V gene data show CDR1 as SGHDT and CDR2 as YYEEEE. The CDR3 DNA sequence: TGTGCCAGCAGCTTGTCCGTGAACACTGAAGCTTTCTTT. Its translation: CASSLSVNTEAFF.

About this clone itself: At one end the junction does not follow the germline gene, possibly because of a read error. The CDR3 is CASSLVRDSANTGELFF. Here the CDR3 DNA reads TGTGCCAGCAGTTTGGTTCGGGACTCCGCGAACACCGGGGAGCTGTTTTTT. V and J are TRBV5-4 and TRBJ2-2, with a possible D match to TRBD2 (6 bases). From germline, CDR1 is SGHNT and CDR2 YYREEE (reference sequence). This CDR3 has 17 amino acids.

The chain is built from TRBV29-1 and TRBJ1-2, with TRBD1 matching over 9 bases. The CDR3 covers 12 residues. The germline V gene encodes CDR1 SQVTM and CDR2 ANQGSEA. V gave up 7 bases and J gave up 6 bases; unmatched junction bases: 6. The CDR3 is CSAPTGGDGYTF. The CDR3 coding sequence is TGCAGCGCGCCCACAGGGGGCGATGGCTACACCTTC.

CDR3 amino acids: CATSRDLLTGGPEKLFF. CDR3 in DNA: TGTGCCACCAGCAGGGATCTGTTGACAGGGGGCCCTGAAAAACTGTTTTTT. The chain employs TRBV15 and TRBJ1-4, with 10 bases identical to TRBD1. The CDR3 consists of 17 residues. With V trimmed by 3 bases and J by 7 bases, 11 bases remained unmatched. Per germline, CDR1 LNHNV and CDR2 YYDKDF (reference sequence).

The V and J genes are TRBV5-1 and TRBJ1-4; no clear D gene. CDR3 size: 16 residues. With 2 bases removed from V and 5 bases from J, the gap between germline ends came to 16 bases. Germline V gene sequence: CDR1 SGHRS, CDR2 YFSETQ. The CDR3 spells CASSFSGTPGNEKLFF. CDR3 in DNA: TGCGCCAGCAGCTTTTCGGGCACCCCGGGAAATGAAAAACTGTTTTTT.

This chain links TRBV27 with TRBJ2-2, with D uncertain. V was trimmed by 5 bases and J by 1 base, leaving 8 bases between them. This CDR3 is 14 amino acids long. The germline gives CDR1 MNHEY, CDR2 SMNVEV (reference sequence). The CDR3, as DNA: TGTGCCAGCAGTGCGACACAGAACACCGGGGAGCTGTTTTTT. This codes for CASSATQNTGELFF.

The chain couples TRBV7-8 to TRBJ2-7, with 11 bases fitting TRBD2. The J segment lost 3 bases and the V segment lost 1 base, leaving 5 bases of the junction unmatched. Germline V gene data show CDR1 as SGHVS and CDR2 as FQNEAQ. The CDR3 spans 16 residues. The chain's CDR3 is CASSLVLAGASYEQYF. The CDR3 DNA reads TGTGCCAGCAGCTTAGTACTAGCGGGGGCTAGCTACGAGCAGTACTTC. The full variable domain, completed using reference TRBV7-8 and TRBJ2-7, is GAGVSQSPRYKVAKRGQDVALRCDPISGHVSLFWYQQALGQGPEFLTYFQNEAQLDKSGLPSDRFFAERPEGSVSTLKIQRTQQEDSAVYLCASSLVLAGASYEQYFGPGTRLTVT.